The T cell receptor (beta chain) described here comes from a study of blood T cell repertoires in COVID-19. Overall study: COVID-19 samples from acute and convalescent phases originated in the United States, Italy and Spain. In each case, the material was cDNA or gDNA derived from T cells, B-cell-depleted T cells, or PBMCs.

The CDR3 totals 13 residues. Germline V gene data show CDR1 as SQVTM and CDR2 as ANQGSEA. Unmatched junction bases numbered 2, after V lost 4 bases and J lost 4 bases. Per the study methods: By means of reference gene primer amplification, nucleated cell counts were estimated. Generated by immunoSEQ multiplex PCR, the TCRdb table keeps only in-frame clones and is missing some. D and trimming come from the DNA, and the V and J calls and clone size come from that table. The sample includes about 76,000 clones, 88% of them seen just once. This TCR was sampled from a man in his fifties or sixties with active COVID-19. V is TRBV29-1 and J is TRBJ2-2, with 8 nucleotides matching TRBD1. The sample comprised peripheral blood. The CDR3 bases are TGCAGCGTTGTAGACAGGGGCACCGGGGAGCTGTTTTTT. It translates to CSVVDRGTGELFF.